This TCR beta chain was identified during a study of T-cell reconstitution after alpha-beta-depleted transplantation in children (dated by TCRdb to between 2015 and 2016). With regard to the full study: Using TCR repertoire profiling, the study quantitatively followed how T-cell immune reconstitution unfolded in children after TCRalphabeta/CD19-depleted allogeneic hematopoietic cell transplantation. General conclusions and limits of the study: In some patients, high TCRbeta diversity at day 60 was attributed to recipient T cells and intrathymic progenitors that had survived conditioning. The apparently early alphabetaT-cell count recovery about two months after transplant was reportedly dependent on only several hundred rapidly expanded clones derived from non-depleted graft cells. Hyperexpanded clone frequencies declined over subsequent months; after one year, T-cell counts and TCRbeta diversity were mostly attributed to newly produced T cells.

Library generation was performed with PCR. Instrument on record: Illumina HiSeq 2500. Molecular barcoding was employed in the preparation of TCR libraries, with unique molecular identifiers being used to normalize TCRbeta repertoire quantification. TCRdb ran its own pipeline on the public reads, namely fastp trimming at Q25 and MiXCR clone calling, and kept in-frame beta chains. Rows merge per CDR3 protein into single entries with the most common DNA and genes. The sample table holds hundreds of thousands of distinct CDR3 sequences, of which around 12% were seen once. The ten largest clones take up 0.75% to 0.85% of the sample. This clonotype has only a few counts. Its antigen has not been determined. Base quality data are lacking; no much larger clone is found one base away. The label giving this sample's treatment or condition can be read as: allogeneic hematopoietic cell transplantation with graft depleted of TCRalphabeta T cells and CD19 B cells. Transplant recipients were children who received TCRalphabeta/CD19-depleted allogeneic hematopoietic cell grafts.

Taken from the germline V gene, the CDR1 and CDR2 loops are SNHLY and FYNNEI. The CDR3 runs 16 residues from the cysteine to the phenylalanine. The kept DNA is CDR3 alone, 48 bases in frame from the first base. For this chain, trimming is 1 base at the V end and 7 bases at the J end, and the number of junction bases without a gene match is 11. The rearranged segments are TRBV2 and TRBJ1-2; 8 bases in the junction line up with TRBD1. The receptor was derived from a girl aged 2 to 9 with congenital amegakaryocytic thrombocytopenia, due to receive a stem cell transplant. The starting material was PBMCs, obtained before TCRalphabeta/CD19-depleted stem cell transplant. The DNA sequence follows: TGTGCCAGCAGTGAAGTAGGACAGGGAACCCTGGGTGGCTACACCTTC. It encodes CASSEVGQGTLGGYTF.